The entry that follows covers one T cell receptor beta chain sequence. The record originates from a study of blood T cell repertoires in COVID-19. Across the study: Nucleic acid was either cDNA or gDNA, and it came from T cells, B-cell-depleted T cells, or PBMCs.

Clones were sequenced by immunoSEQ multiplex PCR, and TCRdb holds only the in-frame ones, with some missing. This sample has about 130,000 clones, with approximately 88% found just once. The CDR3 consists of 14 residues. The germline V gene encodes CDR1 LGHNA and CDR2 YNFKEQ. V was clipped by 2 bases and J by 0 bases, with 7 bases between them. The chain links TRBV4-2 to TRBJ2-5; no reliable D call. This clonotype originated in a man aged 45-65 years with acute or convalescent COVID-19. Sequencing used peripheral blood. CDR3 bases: TGTGCCAGCAGCCAACACAGCTACCAAGAGACCCAGTACTTC. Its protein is CASSQHSYQETQYF.